Shown below are 19 T cell receptor beta chains from a single sample sequenced in a study of vaccination and CD4 T cells after COVID-19 (dated by TCRdb to between 2022 and 2023). In light of the paper, this sample's treatment or condition label describes: roughly 11-day PBMC culture with coronavirus spike peptide pools or control peptides (ViraFEST assay). Library preparation used PCR. For sequencing, an Illumina iSeq 100 was employed. DNA from cultured CD4+ T cells was subjected to TCR sequencing with the Oncomine TCR Beta short-read assay at the Johns Hopkins FTIC core. TCRdb passed the public sequencing reads through fastp at Q25 and MiXCR, retaining productive beta sequences. All rows with the same CDR3 protein become a single entry with the most common DNA and genes. For this sample the table gives roughly 22,000 distinct CDR3 sequences, of which approximately 29% were detected only once. The ten biggest clones cover around 11% of the sample.

The antigens for these receptors are not known. The sequenced material came from cultured CD4+ T cells from blood. All receptors come from a human donor with COVID-19.

Comment on this clonotype: The conserved phenylalanine or tryptophan is not found at the CDR3 terminus, so this likely reflects a read error. The gene calls are TRBV7-2 and TRBJ2-5; possibly TRBD1 for D (5 bases). From germline, CDR1 is SGHTA and CDR2 FQGNSA. With 3 bases removed from V and 1 base from J, the gap between germline ends came to 9 bases. This CDR3 has 14 amino acids. The CDR3 DNA follows: TGTGCCAGCAGCTTGGCAGGGATCCAAGAGACCCAGTACTAC. It specifies CASSLAGIQETQYY.

This chain links TRBV28 with TRBJ2-3; 7 nucleotides line up with TRBD1. This CDR3 contains 14 residues. Germline V gene lookup returns CDR1 MDHEN and CDR2 SYDVKM. Trimming at V came to 7 bases and at J to 6 bases, leaving 10 bases not matched to a gene. The CDR3 region is CASTSRGRGDTQYF. Written as DNA, the CDR3 is TGTGCCAGCACCTCTAGGGGGCGCGGGGATACGCAGTATTTT.

The rearrangement uses TRBV11-3 and TRBJ1-2; TRBD1 is a possible D gene (6 bases). Trimming took off 5 bases at V and 6 bases at J, with 19 bases between the two ends. The CDR3 sequence is 15 residues long. Germline V gives CDR1 SGHNT, CDR2 YENEEA. The CDR3 protein is CASSPGGGASDGYTF. CDR3 nucleotides: TGTGCCAGCAGCCCAGGCGGGGGGGCCTCCGATGGCTACACCTTC.

This clonotype turned up a few times. The chain carries TRBV2 and TRBJ1-5; no clear D gene. There are 14 residues in the CDR3. V lost 6 bases and J 0 bases, leaving 9 bases between the germline ends. The germline V gene has CDR1 SNHLY and CDR2 FYNNEI. The CDR3 here is CASRQRYSNQPQHF. In DNA form, the CDR3 reads TGTGCCAGCAGGCAGAGGTATAGCAATCAGCCCCAGCATTTT.

V gene TRBV20-1 combines with J gene TRBJ2-2, with 9 bases identical to TRBD2. CDR1 and CDR2 from the germline V gene are DFQATT and SNEGSKA (reference sequence). This CDR3 region has 14 residues. V shed 2 bases, J shed 6 bases, and the junction held 4 bases outside the gene matches. This CDR3 is CSARSTSGPGELFF. The CDR3 coding sequence is TGCAGTGCTAGATCGACTAGCGGTCCCGGGGAGCTGTTTTTT.

This sequence joins TRBV2 and TRBJ2-1, with TRBD2 matching over 8 bases. There are 17 residues in the CDR3. The junction had 12 bases not matched to a gene; V was cut back by 6 bases and J by 2 bases. Germline V gene lookup returns CDR1 SNHLY and CDR2 FYNNEI. CDR3 DNA sequence: TGTGCCAGCAGCCTAGTGAATCTGCGGGGGGCCTACAATGAGCAGTTCTTC. It specifies CASSLVNLRGAYNEQFF.

V usage is TRBV20-1 and J usage is TRBJ1-5; 12 bases are a match to TRBD1. Germline trimming cut 6 bases from V and 2 bases from J; bases unmatched to any gene: 11. Germline assignment: CDR1 DFQATT and CDR2 SNEGSKA (reference sequence). The CDR3 runs to 17 residues. The DNA of the CDR3 is TGCAGTGCATGGAGGGGGACAGGGGGCACGGGCAATCAGCCCCAGCATTTT. Residues: CSAWRGTGGTGNQPQHF.

The gene calls are TRBV7-3 and TRBJ1-1; no definite D call. Trimming stripped 6 bases from V and 3 bases from J, with 11 bases between. This CDR3 spans 13 amino acids. The germline V gene encodes CDR1 SGHTA and CDR2 FQGTGA. Written as DNA, the CDR3 is TGTGCCAGCAGTGGCCACCGGGACACTGAAGCTTTCTTT. Its translation: CASSGHRDTEAFF.

V is TRBV7-9 and J is TRBJ1-1, with D possibly being TRBD1 (5 bases). V gave up 3 bases and J gave up 4 bases, with 15 bases separating them. CDR3 size: 15 residues. Germline V gene sequence: CDR1 SEHNR, CDR2 FQNEAQ (reference sequence). CDR3 sequence reads: CASSFSVRGATEAFF. Written as DNA, the CDR3 is TGTGCCAGCAGCTTTTCCGTGAGGGGAGCCACTGAAGCTTTCTTT. Full variable domain (remainder filled in from reference TRBV7-9 and TRBJ1-1): DTGVSQNPRHKITKRGQNVTFRCDPISEHNRLYWYRQTLGQGPEFLTYFQNEAQLEKSRLLSDRFSAERPKGSFSTLEIQRTEQGDSAMYLCASSFSVRGATEAFFGQGTRLTVV.

The V gene is TRBV6-1, the J gene TRBJ1-6, with 11 positions matching TRBD1. Trimming took 6 bases from V and 9 from J; bases not matched to a gene: 4. Per the germline V gene, CDR1 is MNHNS and CDR2 is SASEGT. The CDR3 spans 14 residues. The CDR3 loop is CASRTGTGGSPLHF. The DNA for the CDR3 is TGTGCCAGCAGAACCGGGACAGGGGGTTCACCCCTCCACTTT.

This chain connects TRBV6-2 or TRBV6-3 to TRBJ1-4, with 7 bases identical to TRBD1. The junction had 7 bases not matched to a gene; V was cut back by 6 bases and J by 3 bases. The V gene's germline CDR1 is MNHEY and CDR2 SVGEGT. CDR3 length: 15 residues. CDR3 bases: TGTGCCAGCAGAAACGCCGGGACAGCTAATGAAAAACTGTTTTTT. It specifies CASRNAGTANEKLFF.

The rearrangement links TRBV27 to TRBJ1-2, with D perhaps matching TRBD1 (6 bases). Germline assignment: CDR1 MNHEY and CDR2 SMNVEV (reference sequence). This CDR3 is built from 14 residues. Between the trimmed V and J ends, which lost 3 bases and 8 bases, there was a span of 16 bases. Written as DNA, the CDR3 is TGTGCCAGCAGTTTTCGGGGGGGCGGAGGAGGCTACACCTTC. Translating it yields CASSFRGGGGGYTF.

This clonotype was seen more than once but under ten times. The chain recombines TRBV30 with TRBJ1-3; D is unresolved. V lost 7 bases to trimming and J lost 2 bases, with 9 bases between them. The CDR3 sequence is 12 residues long. CDR1 and CDR2 from the germline V gene are GTSNPN and SVGIG (reference sequence). Written as DNA, the CDR3 is TGTGCCTTTGTTGGAACTGGAAACACCATATATTTT. Translation gives CAFVGTGNTIYF.

V and J are TRBV12-3 or TRBV12-4 and TRBJ2-7; tentatively, D is TRBD2 (5 bases). Trimming took off 5 bases at V and 6 bases at J, with 8 bases between the two ends. The CDR3 loop spans 11 amino acids. DNA of the CDR3: TGTGCCAGCAGTGGAGGCGCCGAGCAGTACTTC. As protein: CASSGGAEQYF.

The rearrangement uses TRBV11-3 and TRBJ2-5; D not certain. V was cut by 5 bases and J by 5 bases, with 9 bases left in between. The V gene's germline CDR1 is SGHNT and CDR2 YENEEA. This CDR3 has 12 amino acids. The CDR3: CASSTSRETQYF. CDR3 nucleotide sequence: TGTGCCAGCAGCACCTCGAGGGAGACCCAGTACTTC.

The chain couples TRBV5-1 to TRBJ2-3, with a weak D call TRBD1 (6 bases). V was pared by 0 bases and J by 3 bases, with 8 bases between. CDR1 is SGHRS and CDR2 is YFSETQ in the germline V gene. There are 14 residues in the CDR3. The CDR3 DNA reads TGCGCCAGCAGCTTGGAGGGGGAGACAGATACGCAGTATTTT. It is translated as CASSLEGETDTQYF.

The chain is built from TRBV7-3 and TRBJ2-2; D not certain. Per germline, CDR1 SGHTA and CDR2 FQGTGA. There are 14 residues in the CDR3. Between the trimmed V and J ends, which lost 5 bases and 0 bases, there was a span of 7 bases. The CDR3 reads CASSPGTNTGELFF. The CDR3 DNA reads as TGTGCCAGCAGCCCGGGCACGAACACCGGGGAGCTGTTTTTT.

The rearrangement joins TRBV5-5 to TRBJ2-1; D possibly corresponds to TRBD1 (5 bases). The CDR3 sequence is 16 residues long. V was shortened by 0 bases and J by 3 bases, with 13 bases between the two germline ends. CDR1 is SGHKS and CDR2 is YYEKEE in the germline V gene (reference sequence). CDR3 in amino acids: CASSLADSAYYNEQFF. The CDR3 DNA is TGTGCCAGCAGCTTGGCCGACAGCGCCTACTACAATGAGCAGTTCTTC.

The chain has TRBV11-3 and TRBJ2-3; perhaps D is TRBD1 or TRBD2 (5 bases each). Looked up from germline, CDR1 is SGHNT and CDR2 is YENEEA. Between the trimmed V and J ends, which lost 0 bases and 2 bases, there was a span of 15 bases. CDR3 length equals 17 residues. CDR3 sequence (DNA): TGTGCCAGCAGCTTAGATAGGTGGGACGCCAACACAGATACGCAGTATTTT. It is translated as CASSLDRWDANTDTQYF.